Following are 24 T cell receptor beta chains from one sample sequenced in a study of cytomegalovirus exposure and HLA in healthy donors (TCRdb year 2017). The library was obtained by the immunoSEQ multiplex PCR assay. A mixture of 60 forward primers for TCR Vbeta segments and 13 reverse primers for TCR Jbeta segments was used in the multiplex PCR. Here the immuneACCESS table is served through TCRdb, limited to in-frame sequences with V and J called. Missing clones are a known gap in these copies; in checked studies unresolved V genes cover under half, and the rest lacks a known reason. The sample includes about 130,000 clones, with 74% observed a single time. The ten top clones hold approximately 6.4% of the sample. Source material: PBMCs. All receptors come from a woman aged 45-60 years in good health and CMV-seropositive.

J is TRBJ2-1 and V is TRBV29-1; tentatively, D is TRBD1 (5 bases). The CDR3 has 14 residues. V was trimmed by 2 bases and J by 6 bases, leaving 14 bases between them. Per the germline V gene, CDR1 is SQVTM and CDR2 is ANQGSEA. The CDR3 loop is CSVEKHRTSNEQFF. CDR3 nucleotide sequence: TGCAGCGTTGAAAAGCACAGGACGTCCAATGAGCAGTTCTTC.

The rearrangement links TRBV7-6 to TRBJ2-7; no clear D gene. V was shortened by 4 bases and J by 1 base, with 11 bases between the two germline ends. CDR1 and CDR2 from the germline V gene are SGHVS and FNYEAQ. The length of the CDR3 is 14 residues. The DNA for the CDR3 is TGTGCCAGCAGCTCCCCCCAACAGTCCTACGAGCAGTACTTC. This gives the protein CASSSPQQSYEQYF.

The chain recombines TRBV5-4 with TRBJ2-1; the match to TRBD1 covers 10 bases. The CDR3 contains 13 residues. Germline V gene lookup returns CDR1 SGHNT and CDR2 YYREEE (reference sequence). The trim removed 7 bases at V and 6 bases at J, leaving 4 bases unmatched. DNA for the CDR3: TGTGCCAGCCGGGGACAGGGGTTCAATGAGCAGTTCTTC. Protein sequence: CASRGQGFNEQFF.

The chain employs TRBV7-9 and TRBJ1-1; D unresolved. The germline V gene encodes CDR1 SEHNR and CDR2 FQNEAQ (reference sequence). V dropped 5 bases and J dropped 3 bases, with 10 bases sitting between them. This CDR3 has 13 amino acids. DNA of the CDR3: TGTGCCAGCAGCCTCCTAGGAGACACTGAAGCTTTCTTT. Its protein is CASSLLGDTEAFF.

This clone appeared once. The V gene is TRBV7-9, the J gene TRBJ2-3; 8 bases line up with TRBD1. V was clipped by 1 base and J by 5 bases; unmatched bases: 11. The germline V gene encodes CDR1 SEHNR and CDR2 FQNEAQ (reference sequence). The CDR3 spans 17 residues. Written as DNA, the CDR3 is TGTGCCAGCAGCTTAGGGATGTCAGGGGGCTCTAGAGATACGCAGTATTTT. Protein: CASSLGMSGGSRDTQYF.

The gene calls are TRBV7-7 and TRBJ1-3; no firm D call. Trimming left V 1 base short and J 4 bases short, with 5 bases between. CDR3 length equals 13 residues. Germline CDR1 is SSHAT and CDR2 is FNYEAQ (reference sequence). In DNA form, the CDR3 reads TGTGCCAGCAGCTTAGGACAAGGAAACACCATATATTTT. This translates into CASSLGQGNTIYF.

This sequence joins TRBV6-5 and TRBJ2-3; possible D gene TRBD2, 5 bases. CDR1 is MNHEY and CDR2 is SVGAGI in the germline V gene. V was cut by 0 bases and J by 2 bases, with 12 bases left in between. The CDR3 is made up of 16 amino acids. The DNA of the CDR3 is TGTGCCAGCAGTTACTCTTCTAGCCTCATCACAGATACGCAGTATTTT. Translation gives CASSYSSSLITDTQYF.

The sample holds a few counts of this clone. The CDR3 here is CASSPGVGTDSANEKLFF. The DNA of the CDR3 is TGTGCCAGCAGCCCAGGAGTGGGGACTGACTCGGCTAATGAAAAACTGTTTTTT. The chain combines TRBV7-9 with TRBJ1-4; D may be TRBD1 (5 bases). Germline-derived CDR1 and CDR2 are SEHNR and FQNEAQ (reference sequence). The CDR3 runs 18 residues. The V end lost 5 bases, the J end lost 3 bases, and 22 bases lay between the germline ends.

The chain carries TRBV5-6 and TRBJ2-3; perhaps TRBD2 as D (6 bases). Per germline, CDR1 SGHDT and CDR2 YYEEEE. CDR3 size: 12 residues. V was trimmed by 2 bases and J by 6 bases, leaving 7 bases between them. DNA of the CDR3: TGTGCCAGCAGCTTTGGGAGGGATACGCAGTATTTT. Translation gives CASSFGRDTQYF.

The chain has TRBV29-1 and TRBJ2-5; D gene uncertain. The DNA end favors TRBJ2-7, so the J call may be wrong. The CDR3 consists of 13 residues. The germline CDR1 and CDR2 sequences are SQVTM and ANQGSEA. CDR3 DNA sequence: TGCAGCGTTACACAGTCTTTTTTTTACGAGCAGTACTTC. Amino acid sequence: CSVTQSFFYEQYF.

This clone came up a few times. The chain is built from TRBV5-1 and TRBJ1-3; D uncertain. V was cut by 3 bases and J by 4 bases, with 11 bases left in between. CDR3 size: 14 residues. In germline, CDR1 is SGHRS, CDR2 YFSETQ. The CDR3 DNA is TGCGCCAGCAGCTCCGGGGAGCTGGGAAACACCATATATTTT. Its translation is CASSSGELGNTIYF.

The chain recombines TRBV5-1 with TRBJ2-5, with 12 bases fitting TRBD2. There are 16 residues in the CDR3. The V and J ends lost 4 bases and 5 bases, in that order; junction bases with no gene match: 9. Germline loops: CDR1 SGHRS, CDR2 YFSETQ. The CDR3 bases are TGCGCCAGCAGCGTTGCTAGCGGGGGGGCCTGGGAGACCCAGTACTTC. This gives the protein CASSVASGGAWETQYF.

With regard to this clone: In the same sample, other DNA sequences code for this CDR3. The chain has TRBV7-2 and TRBJ2-7; D is possibly TRBD2 (5 bases). V was shortened by 1 base and J by 3 bases, with 7 bases between the two germline ends. Germline V gene sequence: CDR1 SGHTA, CDR2 FQGNSA. The CDR3 runs 13 residues. The CDR3 reads CASSLGRDYEQYF. The CDR3 DNA follows: TGTGCCAGCAGCTTAGGACGGGACTACGAGCAGTACTTC.

The chain recombines TRBV5-1 with TRBJ1-5; TRBD1 matches 8 bases. The CDR3 has 14 residues. Germline V lookup: CDR1 SGHRS, CDR2 YFSETQ. J was trimmed by 5 bases and V by 4 bases; bases with no gene match: 5. In DNA form, the CDR3 reads TGCGCCAGCAGCACCTCAGGGGGCGATCAGCCCCAGCATTTT. This codes for CASSTSGGDQPQHF.

The chain joins TRBV10-1 to TRBJ2-3; perhaps TRBD2 as D (7 bases). Trimming left V 0 bases short and J 10 bases short, with 14 bases between. The CDR3 has 14 amino acids. Germline V gives CDR1 WNHNN, CDR2 SYGVQD (reference sequence). The CDR3 nucleotides are TGCGCCAGCAGTGAGTCAGGGGGGGGATGGGCGCAGTATTTT. This codes for CASSESGGGWAQYF.

The chain couples TRBV6-5 to TRBJ2-5; D gene uncertain. The V and J ends lost 2 bases and 4 bases respectively, with 11 bases between them. Germline assignment: CDR1 MNHEY and CDR2 SVGAGI. This CDR3 is 14 amino acids long. Here the CDR3 reads CASSYEANTETQYF. The CDR3 coding sequence is TGTGCCAGCAGTTACGAGGCGAATACAGAGACCCAGTACTTC.

This chain uses TRBV10-3 with TRBJ2-2, with D unresolved. V was cut by 5 bases and J by 2 bases, with 9 bases left in between. This CDR3 comprises 14 residues. Germline assignment: CDR1 ENHRY and CDR2 SYGVKD. The CDR3 DNA reads TGTGCCATCAGTCTCACTGATAACACCGGGGAGCTGTTTTTT. Protein sequence: CAISLTDNTGELFF.

The chain uses TRBV27 and TRBJ2-7, with D unclear. The CDR3 is made up of 8 amino acids. Germline lookup yields CDR1 MNHEY and CDR2 SMNVEV (reference sequence). CDR3 sequence (DNA): TGTGCCAGCAGTTTAAATGTAGTC. This sequence encodes CASSLNVV.

The chain employs TRBV10-3 and TRBJ2-3; 7 nucleotides agree with TRBD2. The CDR3 spans 15 residues. Losses at the gene ends were 0 bases for V and 4 bases for J; bases not matched to a gene: 4. CDR1 ENHRY and CDR2 SYGVKD come from the germline V gene. CDR3 in amino acids: CAISESRGGSDTQYF. The CDR3 bases are TGTGCCATCAGTGAGTCAAGGGGAGGGTCAGATACGCAGTATTTT.

This clone was seen only once. The CDR3 region is CASSPPGAGYEKLFF. CDR3 sequence (DNA): TGTGCCAGCTCACCACCTGGGGCAGGGTATGAAAAACTGTTTTTT. The chain recombines TRBV18 with TRBJ1-4; tentative D call: TRBD1 (5 bases). The germline V gene has CDR1 KGHSH and CDR2 LQKENI. Trimming took off 0 bases at V and 6 bases at J, with 11 bases between the two ends. The CDR3 contains 15 residues.

There are a few counts of this clone. The chain recombines TRBV6-6 with TRBJ1-3; 7 nucleotides match TRBD1. Germline V gene data show CDR1 as MNHNY and CDR2 as SVGAGI (reference sequence). Germline trimming cut 11 bases from V and 5 bases from J; bases unmatched to any gene: 6. The CDR3 is 12 amino acids. CDR3 sequence reads: CASAGGRNTIYF. The CDR3 DNA sequence: TGTGCCTCAGCAGGGGGGCGAAACACCATATATTTT.

The CDR3 is CASSRDSNQPQHF. CDR3 sequence (DNA): TGTGCCAGCAGCAGGGATAGCAATCAGCCCCAGCATTTT. The chain links TRBV6-4 to TRBJ1-5; the D gene is possibly TRBD1 (5 bases). The CDR3 totals 13 residues. Germline V CDR1 and CDR2: MRHNA, SNTAGT. V was pared by 6 bases and J by 0 bases, with 6 bases between.

The chain couples TRBV15 to TRBJ2-1; 10 nucleotides line up with TRBD1. Germline loops: CDR1 LNHNV, CDR2 YYDKDF (reference sequence). J lost 9 bases, V lost 3 bases, and 14 bases had no gene match. This CDR3 has 17 residues. The CDR3 region has the DNA TGTGCCACCAGCAGTACAAGACCGGGACAGGGGATAGGTGAGCAGTTCTTC. Its translation is CATSSTRPGQGIGEQFF. The full variable domain, its missing parts supplied by reference TRBV15 and TRBJ2-1, is DAMVIQNPRYQVTQFGKPVTLSCSQTLNHNVMYWYQQKSSQAPKLLFHYYDKDFNNEADTPDNFQSRRPNTSFCFLDIRSPGLGDTAMYLCATSSTRPGQGIGEQFFGPGTRLTVL.

This clone has a handful of counts. The chain joins TRBV7-5 to TRBJ1-5; the table gives TRBD1 as D, unverified against the DNA. TRBV7-5 is reported as a pseudogene. The CDR3 sequence is 15 residues long. CDR3 in amino acids: CARSSGRQGGQPQHF. In DNA, the CDR3 is TGTGCCAGAAGCTCCGGACGGCAAGGGGGTCAGCCCCAGCATTTT.